Below, 2 T cell receptor beta chains from the same sample are listed, as sequenced in a study of blood T cell repertoires in COVID-19. Assay used: immunoSEQ multiplex PCR; TCRdb lists only in-frame clones, some missing. The data contain 310,000 or so clones, approximately 90% of them seen just once; the ten biggest clones take up 8.5% to 12%. Sequenced material: PBMCs or T cells enriched from blood (not recorded which). The source is a woman younger than 35 who had recovered from COVID-19.

The chain couples TRBV19 to TRBJ1-3; no clear D gene. In germline, CDR1 is LNHDA, CDR2 SQIVND (reference sequence). V was trimmed by 6 bases and J by 2 bases, leaving 11 bases between them. This CDR3 is built from 14 residues. CDR3 loop: CASSPGFAGNTIYF. CDR3 DNA sequence: TGTGCCAGTAGCCCGGGGTTCGCTGGAAACACCATATATTTT.

The chain combines TRBV27 with TRBJ2-2; 8 bases align to TRBD1. The V and J ends lost 6 bases and 7 bases, in that order; junction bases with no gene match: 10. The CDR3 contains 15 residues. Germline assignment: CDR1 MNHEY and CDR2 SMNVEV (reference sequence). The CDR3 DNA reads TGTGCCAGCAGCTCCAGGGGGCGACTAAGCGGGGAGCTGTTTTTT. It encodes CASSSRGRLSGELFF.